This T cell receptor beta chain originates from a study of blood T cell repertoires in COVID-19. Looking at the study overall: T cells, B-cell-depleted T cells, or PBMCs supplied cDNA or gDNA.

Sequenced by immunoSEQ multiplex PCR; TCRdb stores in-frame clones only, minus some. The sample yields 230,000 or so clones, 65% to 85% seen once. Looked up from germline, CDR1 is MGHRA and CDR2 is YSYEKL. CDR3 length: 14 residues. V was clipped by 4 bases and J by 4 bases, with 14 bases between them. This TCR was sampled from a man in his forties or fifties who had recovered from COVID-19. Sequenced input: PBMCs or T cells enriched from blood (not recorded which). V and J are TRBV4-1 and TRBJ2-7; tentative D call: TRBD2 (5 bases). The CDR3 spells CASSPGVAGYEQYF. The DNA for the CDR3 is TGCGCCAGCAGCCCCGGTGTTGCGGGTTACGAGCAGTACTTC.